What follows are 25 T cell receptor beta chains derived from one specimen sequenced in a study of shared clonotypes between healthy human individuals. Some clones are missing from TCRdb's copy, which holds only in-frame ones; the method was immunoSEQ multiplex PCR. In the table there are roughly 2.2 million clones, 92% of which are singletons. Sequenced sample: naive CD4+ T cells from PBMCs. The sample's subset: CD45RA+ positively selected. The receptors here all came from a man aged 18 to 30 in good health. Some clones in this sample may be carry-over from other donors' samples.

The V gene is TRBV4-1, the J gene TRBJ2-3, with D perhaps matching TRBD2 (6 bases). This CDR3 has 14 residues. V gave up 1 base and J gave up 6 bases, with 11 bases separating them. CDR1 is MGHRA and CDR2 is YSYEKL in the germline V gene. CDR3 DNA: TGCGCCAGCAGCCAAGGGACTACACCCGATACGCAGTATTTT. Translated, it gives CASSQGTTPDTQYF.

The chain couples TRBV4-2 to TRBJ2-3; D is unresolved. Germline lookup yields CDR1 LGHNA and CDR2 YNFKEQ. The germline V and J ends were trimmed by 0 bases and 0 bases, with 16 bases remaining between them. The CDR3 has 18 amino acids. The CDR3 DNA is TGTGCCAGCAGCCAAGACAGGTCGGCGGTCCTTAGCACAGATACGCAGTATTTT. Translating gives CASSQDRSAVLSTDTQYF.

The gene calls are TRBV28 and TRBJ1-2; D remains ambiguous. The CDR3 is 14 amino acids. V was pared by 8 bases and J by 3 bases, with 16 bases between. Per germline, CDR1 MDHEN and CDR2 SYDVKM. Written as DNA, the CDR3 is TGTGCCAGCCAAACCGCCGGCGCCCACTATGGCTACACCTTC. It is translated as CASQTAGAHYGYTF.

This chain uses TRBV18 with TRBJ2-7; TRBD1 or TRBD2 may be the D gene (5 bases each). Between the trimmed V and J ends, which lost 3 bases and 2 bases, there was a span of 14 bases. CDR1 is KGHSH and CDR2 is LQKENI in the germline V gene. The CDR3 length is 15 residues. The CDR3 nucleotides read TGTGCCAGCTCACCGGGGCCGGGGATGACCTACGAGCAGTACTTC. Translation gives CASSPGPGMTYEQYF.

The rearrangement uses TRBV5-1 and TRBJ2-1; TRBD1 matches at 7 bases. Looked up from germline, CDR1 is SGHRS and CDR2 is YFSETQ. The CDR3 length is 16 residues. The ends lost 5 bases at V and 0 bases at J; junction bases unmatched: 8. As DNA, the CDR3 is TGCGCCAGCAGTAATACAGGGGATAGCTCCTACAATGAGCAGTTCTTC. The encoded protein is CASSNTGDSSYNEQFF.

This clone was recorded only once. The genes are TRBV7-9 and TRBJ2-7; tentatively, D is TRBD2 (6 bases). This CDR3 region has 15 residues. Trimming removed 6 bases at V and 0 bases at J, with 15 bases between. Germline CDR1 reads SEHNR; CDR2 reads FQNEAQ (reference sequence). CDR3 sequence (DNA): TGTGCCAGCAGTAGTCGCTCTAGCGCCTCCTACGAGCAGTACTTC. It encodes CASSSRSSASYEQYF.

This rearrangement joins TRBV7-2 to TRBJ1-4, with a weak D call TRBD1 (6 bases). V was trimmed by 3 bases and J by 8 bases, leaving 16 bases between them. Germline values: CDR1 SGHTA, CDR2 FQGNSA. This CDR3 is 15 amino acids long. CDR3 loop: CASSFTTGLWEKLFF. CDR3 in DNA: TGTGCCAGCAGCTTTACCACAGGGCTCTGGGAAAAACTGTTTTTT.

J is TRBJ2-7 and V is TRBV28; D assignment may be TRBD1 or TRBD2 (5 bases each). CDR3 length: 14 amino acids. CDR1 is MDHEN, CDR2 SYDVKM, per germline. Deletions cut 3 bases from V and 2 bases from J, with 11 bases between. The CDR3 coding sequence is TGTGCCAGCAGTTTCTGGGACGGAACCTACGAGCAGTACTTC. Amino acids: CASSFWDGTYEQYF.

V gene TRBV14 combines with J gene TRBJ2-7, with 9 nucleotides matching TRBD2. V shed 3 bases, J shed 5 bases, and the junction held 14 bases outside the gene matches. From germline, CDR1 is SGHDN and CDR2 FVKESK. This CDR3 region has 17 residues. DNA for the CDR3: TGTGCCAGCAGCCAGCTTAAAGGTGGGCTAGCGGGAAACGAGCAGTACTTC. It is translated as CASSQLKGGLAGNEQYF.

The chain uses TRBV19 and TRBJ2-3; D is perhaps TRBD1 (6 bases). The CDR3 consists of 16 residues. Germline assignment: CDR1 LNHDA and CDR2 SQIVND (reference sequence). Trimming took 3 bases from V and 3 from J, leaving 16 bases between them. This CDR3 is CASSISRGGRTDTQYF. For the CDR3, the DNA is TGTGCCAGTAGTATCTCCCGAGGGGGTCGGACAGATACGCAGTATTTT.

The J gene is TRBJ2-2, the V gene TRBV5-1; 10 nucleotides align to TRBD1. The CDR3 spans 16 residues. CDR1 and CDR2 from the germline V gene are SGHRS and YFSETQ. V shed 2 bases and J 8 bases; nucleotides not matched to a gene: 9. The CDR3 region is CASSLTGQGFTGELFF. CDR3 nucleotide sequence: TGCGCCAGCAGCTTAACGGGACAGGGGTTCACTGGGGAGCTGTTTTTT.

V gene TRBV28 combines with J gene TRBJ1-1, with D perhaps TRBD1 (6 bases). V lost 3 bases and J lost 3, with 17 bases in between. The CDR3 sequence is 16 residues long. Germline V CDR1 and CDR2: MDHEN, SYDVKM. CDR3 amino acids: CASSLFRPKGDTEAFF. In DNA, the CDR3 is TGTGCCAGCAGTTTGTTCCGTCCAAAGGGGGACACTGAAGCTTTCTTT.

The V call is TRBV7-2, the J call TRBJ2-7; D uncertain. Germline CDR1 reads SGHTA; CDR2 reads FQGNSA. This CDR3 spans 11 amino acids. Between the trimmed V and J ends, which lost 1 base and 6 bases, there was a span of 4 bases. Written as DNA, the CDR3 is TGTGCCAGCAGCTTAGAGGTCGAGCAGTACTTC. Protein: CASSLEVEQYF.

The chain uses TRBV11-2 and TRBJ2-5, with a weak D call TRBD2 (6 bases). Trimming took off 0 bases at V and 1 base at J, with 18 bases between the two ends. Germline V CDR1 and CDR2: SGHAT, FQNNGV. CDR3 length equals 18 residues. The CDR3 region is CASSLDKRAGNFQETQYF. The CDR3 nucleotides read TGTGCCAGCAGCTTAGATAAGCGGGCAGGGAACTTCCAAGAGACCCAGTACTTC.

This clone occurred once. V and J are TRBV18 and TRBJ2-7; D ambiguous. Trimming took 1 base from V and 2 from J, leaving 9 bases between them. From germline, CDR1 is KGHSH and CDR2 LQKENI. CDR3 length: 14 residues. CDR3 coding DNA: TGTGCCAGCTCACCACGTGGCAGCGCCTACGAGCAGTACTTC. This codes for CASSPRGSAYEQYF.

The CDR3 is CASSPQTDGYTF. DNA for the CDR3: TGTGCCAGCTCACCACAAACGGATGGCTACACCTTC. The chain carries TRBV18 and TRBJ1-2; D is unclear. The CDR3 is 12 residues long. The germline V gene has CDR1 KGHSH and CDR2 LQKENI. V was clipped by 1 base and J by 6 bases, with 6 bases between them.

The chain uses TRBV28 and TRBJ2-7; D is possibly TRBD1 (6 bases). This CDR3 has 11 amino acids. Germline lookup yields CDR1 MDHEN and CDR2 SYDVKM. Between the trimmed V and J ends, which lost 5 bases and 5 bases, there was a span of 7 bases. The CDR3 region is CASSRQDEQYF. CDR3 DNA: TGTGCCAGCAGTCGACAGGACGAGCAGTACTTC. The full variable domain, completed using reference TRBV28 and TRBJ2-7, is DVKVTQSSRYLVKRTGEKVFLECVQDMDHENMFWYRQDPGLGLRLIYFSYDVKMKEKGDIPEGYSVSREKKERFSLILESASTNQTSMYLCASSRQDEQYFGPGTRLTVT.

The chain links TRBV7-6 to TRBJ2-1; D gene uncertain. Germline assignment: CDR1 SGHVS and CDR2 FNYEAQ. The CDR3 extends over 15 amino acids. Trimming left V 2 bases short and J 0 bases short, with 8 bases between. The CDR3 sequence: CASSLLDRSYNEQFF. CDR3 nucleotides: TGTGCCAGCAGCTTATTAGACCGCTCCTACAATGAGCAGTTCTTC.

This clone was counted once. The chain employs TRBV4-1 and TRBJ1-1; D gene ambiguous. The CDR3 covers 13 residues. With 4 bases removed from V and 2 bases from J, the gap between germline ends came to 8 bases. CDR1 is MGHRA, CDR2 YSYEKL, per germline. In nucleotides, the CDR3 is TGCGCCAGCAGCCCCGATCAAAACACTGAAGCTTTCTTT. Protein sequence: CASSPDQNTEAFF.

The chain uses TRBV9 and TRBJ2-2; 7 nucleotides align to TRBD1. CDR1 and CDR2 from the germline V gene are SGDLS and YYNGEE. The CDR3 runs to 15 residues. J gave up 4 bases and V 4 bases, and 7 bases lay outside the gene matches. The CDR3 sequence: CASSPGQVVTGELFF. The CDR3 bases are TGTGCCAGCAGCCCCGGACAGGTTGTCACCGGGGAGCTGTTTTTT.

The chain employs TRBV27 and TRBJ2-1; 14 bases map to TRBD2. Germline trimming cut 5 bases from V and 7 bases from J; bases unmatched to any gene: 7. CDR3 length: 16 amino acids. The V gene's germline CDR1 is MNHEY and CDR2 SMNVEV (reference sequence). The CDR3 region has the DNA TGTGCCAGCAGTAGTCCCGGGACTAGCGGGAGAAATGAGCAGTTCTTC. It is translated as CASSSPGTSGRNEQFF.

V usage is TRBV7-9 and J usage is TRBJ1-4; D might be TRBD1 (5 bases). CDR1 and CDR2 (germline): SEHNR, FQNEAQ (reference sequence). V was pared by 5 bases and J by 7 bases, with 14 bases between. The CDR3 has 14 amino acids. CDR3: CASSGGGWGEKLFF. The CDR3, as DNA: TGTGCCAGCAGCGGGGGTGGTTGGGGTGAAAAACTGTTTTTT.

The rearrangement uses TRBV18 and TRBJ2-3, with D possibly TRBD2 on 5 matching bases. The CDR3 consists of 15 residues. The V and J ends lost 3 bases and 6 bases respectively, with 16 bases between them. Germline CDR1 is KGHSH and CDR2 is LQKENI. CDR3 DNA: TGTGCCAGCTCACCCGACGGACGATCGGGGGATACGCAGTATTTT. This sequence encodes CASSPDGRSGDTQYF.

This chain uses TRBV7-2 with TRBJ2-2; TRBD1 might be the D (6 bases). V lost 4 bases to trimming and J lost 1 base, with 13 bases between them. This CDR3 spans 16 amino acids. Germline loops: CDR1 SGHTA, CDR2 FQGNSA. CDR3 sequence reads: CASSSRQVRNTGELFF. In DNA form, the CDR3 reads TGTGCCAGCAGCTCCCGACAGGTCAGGAACACCGGGGAGCTGTTTTTT.

This rearrangement joins TRBV18 to TRBJ2-1, with a tentative D call TRBD2 (6 bases). The CDR3 covers 13 residues. From germline, CDR1 is KGHSH and CDR2 LQKENI. The ends were cut back, 0 bases at V and 8 bases at J, with 8 bases in the middle. The CDR3 reads CASSPPSGHEQFF. In DNA, the CDR3 is TGTGCCAGCTCACCACCGAGCGGGCATGAGCAGTTCTTC.